These 13 T cell receptor beta chains originate from one sample sequenced in a study of long-term antiretroviral therapy in people with HIV. immunoSEQ v3.0 was run at survey level. Clones were read by immunoSEQ multiplex PCR, and TCRdb kept only the in-frame ones, dropping some. The profile shows 13,000 or so clones, about 77% of them singletons. Sequences were derived from unsorted PBMCs, sampled 1.3 years after starting antiretroviral therapy. These receptors were collected from a woman aged 18-30 years with HIV.

The chain joins TRBV10-3 to TRBJ2-3, with 7 bases aligning to TRBD2. The CDR3 consists of 19 residues. Germline trimming cut 1 base from V and 4 bases from J; bases unmatched to any gene: 17. CDR1 ENHRY and CDR2 SYGVKD come from the germline V gene. The CDR3 DNA sequence: TGTGCCATCAGTGAGTTTTTTCAGTCCGGCGGGAGTCAAGCAGATACGCAGTATTTT. This gives the protein CAISEFFQSGGSQADTQYF.

The chain joins TRBV4-2 to TRBJ2-7, with D perhaps being TRBD1 or TRBD2 (5 bases each). The CDR3 length is 12 residues. CDR1 is LGHNA, CDR2 YNFKEQ, per germline. Trimming took off 5 bases at V and 3 bases at J, with 8 bases between the two ends. This chain's CDR3 is CASSLGVYEQYF. The CDR3 nucleotides read TGTGCCAGCAGCTTGGGGGTCTACGAGCAGTACTTC.

The chain has TRBV7-3 and TRBJ2-2; D not certain. The germline V gene has CDR1 SGHTA and CDR2 FQGTGA. The CDR3 sequence is 15 residues long. The V gene lost 5 bases and the J gene lost 5 bases, with 15 bases spanning the gap. CDR3 DNA: TGTGCCAGCAGCCCCCAACCCCTAGAAACCGGGGAGCTGTTTTTT. Amino acid sequence: CASSPQPLETGELFF.

The V call is TRBV29-1, the J call TRBJ2-7, with a possible D match to TRBD2 (5 bases). The CDR3 runs to 15 residues. Trimming cost V 0 bases and J 0 bases, with 12 bases left between them. The germline gives CDR1 SQVTM, CDR2 ANQGSEA. This CDR3 reads CSVEEEASSSYEQYF. CDR3 DNA sequence: TGCAGCGTTGAAGAAGAGGCTAGCTCCTCCTACGAGCAGTACTTC.

The chain is built from TRBV6-1 and TRBJ1-4; TRBD1 aligns across 10 bases. The CDR3 sequence is 15 residues long. CDR1 is MNHNS and CDR2 is SASEGT in the germline V gene. With 4 bases clipped from V and 6 bases from J, the junction kept 5 bases outside the gene matches. The CDR3 protein is CASSVRTGGDEKLFF. The CDR3 coding sequence is TGTGCCAGCAGTGTACGGACAGGGGGGGATGAAAAACTGTTTTTT.

The chain employs TRBV11-1 and TRBJ2-1; a possible D gene is TRBD2 (7 bases). The length of the CDR3 is 13 residues. V lost 5 bases to trimming and J lost 10 bases, with 15 bases between them. Germline V gives CDR1 SGHAT, CDR2 FQDESV (reference sequence). CDR3 amino acids: CASSPGGAGEQFF. The CDR3 nucleotides are TGTGCCAGCAGCCCTGGGGGGGCCGGGGAGCAGTTCTTC.

V is TRBV6-1 and J is TRBJ1-1; 7 bases are shared with TRBD1. The germline V gene has CDR1 MNHNS and CDR2 SASEGT. V lost 4 bases and J lost 10; bases outside the gene matches: 9. The CDR3 consists of 13 residues. CDR3 coding DNA: TGTGCCAGCAGTGGCCGGGACAGAACCGGAGCTTTCTTT. As protein: CASSGRDRTGAFF.

This chain joins TRBV7-9 and TRBJ1-5, with TRBD1 as a possible D gene (6 bases). CDR1 and CDR2 (germline): SEHNR, FQNEAQ (reference sequence). This CDR3 region has 14 residues. V lost 4 bases and J lost 7, with 14 bases in between. DNA of the CDR3: TGTGCCAGCAGCTCAGACAGGCAAGGACAGCCCCAGCATTTT. As protein: CASSSDRQGQPQHF.

This clone showed up just a few times. V gene TRBV9 combines with J gene TRBJ1-1; maybe TRBD1 (6 bases). Trimming took off 3 bases at V and 4 bases at J, with 16 bases between the two ends. The CDR3 totals 15 residues. The germline V gene has CDR1 SGDLS and CDR2 YYNGEE. The CDR3 region is CASSGTGQVGTEAFF. The CDR3 bases are TGTGCCAGCAGCGGAACAGGGCAGGTGGGCACTGAAGCTTTCTTT.

The rearrangement links TRBV28 to TRBJ2-3; TRBD2 agrees at 8 bases. The CDR3 runs 15 residues. Germline V CDR1 and CDR2: MDHEN, SYDVKM. V shed 6 bases and J 6 bases; nucleotides not matched to a gene: 11. CDR3 protein: CASRTQRGQEDTQYF. The CDR3 coding sequence is TGTGCCAGCAGAACTCAGCGGGGGCAGGAGGATACGCAGTATTTT.

The CDR3 loop reads CASSPGVDQPQHF. The DNA of the CDR3 is TGTGCCAGCTCACCTGGGGTCGATCAGCCCCAGCATTTT. V is TRBV18 and J is TRBJ1-5; D unresolved. The length of the CDR3 is 13 residues. The germline V gene has CDR1 KGHSH and CDR2 LQKENI. Trimming took 3 bases from V and 5 from J, leaving 8 bases between them.

The CDR3 protein is CAWSLAGDLAKNIQYF. The CDR3 DNA reads TGTGCCTGGAGTCTAGCGGGGGACCTAGCCAAAAACATTCAGTACTTC. The rearrangement uses TRBV30 and TRBJ2-4; 10 bases match TRBD2. V was clipped by 2 bases and J by 0 bases; unmatched bases: 4. The CDR3 is made up of 16 amino acids. Germline V CDR1 and CDR2: GTSNPN, SVGIG (reference sequence).

The J gene is TRBJ2-3, the V gene TRBV7-3, with TRBD1 matching over 7 bases. The V gene end was trimmed by 1 base and the J gene end by 6 bases; junction bases not matched to a gene: 1. The CDR3 loop spans 13 amino acids. Germline CDR1 SGHTA, CDR2 FQGTGA. The CDR3 DNA reads as TGTGCCAGCAGCTTAAAGGGGGCTGATACGCAGTATTTT. Amino acid sequence: CASSLKGADTQYF. The full variable domain, its missing parts supplied by reference TRBV7-3 and TRBJ2-3, is GAGVSQTPSNKVTEKGKYVELRCDPISGHTALYWYRQSLGQGPEFLIYFQGTGAADDSGLPNDRFFAVRPEGSVSTLKIQRTERGDSAVYLCASSLKGADTQYFGPGTRLTVL.